The clone carrying this T cell receptor beta chain was found many times. The data derive from a study of regulatory T cells in long-lasting Graves disease. Study-wide context: For a period under 3 months, newly diagnosed Graves' patients had taken antithyroid drugs.

Time point denoted: newly diagnosed GD, antithyroid drugs for less than 3 months. Making the TCR library involved RNA that had been extracted from PBMCs. Enrollment of patients was through an endocrinology department in Xi'an, China. After removal of 5 bases from V and 2 bases from J, the junction contained 9 bases not matched to a gene. Germline CDR1 and CDR2: SGHAT and FQDESV (reference sequence). This CDR3 is built from 15 residues. Through Arm-PCR of CDR3 regions and iRepertoire HTBI primers, TCR beta libraries were built. Each CDR3 protein is one row after TCRdb ran MiXCR on the multiplex PCR reads. Here the sample spans 350,000 to 450,000 distinct CDR3 sequences, 15% being singletons. The sample was also reused in another study, on T cells in Graves' hyperthyroidism and ophthalmopathy.

Material: peripheral blood mononuclear cells (PBMCs), obtained at new diagnosis, from a patient treated with antithyroid drugs. The TCR comes from a woman between 25 and 40 years old with Graves disease. The rearrangement joins TRBV11-1 to TRBJ2-7; 7 bases match TRBD2. The CDR3 DNA reads as TGTGCCAGCAGCCAAGCGGCTAGCGGACCCTACGAGCAGTACTTC. Translation: CASSQAASGPYEQYF.